The 23 T cell receptor beta chains below come from one sample, sequenced in a study of cytomegalovirus exposure and HLA in healthy donors. 60 Vbeta and 13 Jbeta primers were used in PCR. TCRdb keeps only in-frame clones here, not all; method: immunoSEQ multiplex PCR. The repertoire holds about 93,000 clones, with 82% as singletons. Sequencing was carried out using PBMCs. These receptors were taken from a man in his fifties or sixties in good health and CMV-seronegative.

The chain joins TRBV19 to TRBJ2-7; D gene unclear. Trimming stripped 1 base from V and 5 bases from J, with 12 bases between. CDR1 and CDR2 from the germline V gene are LNHDA and SQIVND (reference sequence). This CDR3 has 14 amino acids. CDR3 loop: CASSIGYAGNEQYF. The CDR3 DNA sequence: TGTGCCAGTAGTATAGGGTATGCAGGTAACGAGCAGTACTTC.

J is TRBJ2-7 and V is TRBV5-1; 10 bases map to TRBD2. Germline trimming cut 4 bases from V and 5 bases from J; bases unmatched to any gene: 12. CDR1 SGHRS and CDR2 YFSETQ come from the germline V gene. This CDR3 is built from 16 residues. CDR3 amino acids: CASSPPTSGLRDEQYF. The CDR3 DNA is TGCGCCAGCAGCCCGCCGACTAGCGGGCTTAGAGACGAGCAGTACTTC.

The chain recombines TRBV2 with TRBJ2-1, with 10 bases aligning to TRBD2. The J segment lost 5 bases and the V segment lost 3 bases, leaving 4 bases of the junction unmatched. The CDR3 sequence is 15 residues long. CDR1 is SNHLY and CDR2 is FYNNEI in the germline V gene. The CDR3 reads CASSDELAGNNEQFF. In DNA, the CDR3 is TGTGCCAGCAGTGATGAACTAGCGGGAAACAATGAGCAGTTCTTC.

This clone was detected only once. The chain links TRBV19 to TRBJ1-5, with D possibly TRBD1 on 6 matching bases. The CDR3 totals 16 residues. V lost 6 bases to trimming and J lost 4 bases, with 19 bases between them. Germline-derived CDR1 and CDR2 are LNHDA and SQIVND (reference sequence). The CDR3 nucleotides read TGTGCCAGTAGCTACACAGGGTCGGTCGCGAATCAGCCCCAGCATTTT. This translates into CASSYTGSVANQPQHF. Looking up the rest from reference TRBV19 and TRBJ1-5 gives the full variable domain: DGGITQSPKYLFRKEGQNVTLSCEQNLNHDAMYWYRQDPGQGLRLIYYSQIVNDFQKGDIAEGYSVSREKKESFPLTVTSAQKNPTAFYLCASSYTGSVANQPQHFGDGTRLSIL.

This clone was recorded only once. The chain couples TRBV19 to TRBJ2-1, with TRBD2 identical over 12 bases. Germline CDR1 LNHDA, CDR2 SQIVND (reference sequence). J gave up 5 bases and V 9 bases, and 2 bases lay outside the gene matches. This CDR3 contains 13 residues. The CDR3 sequence: CASRTSGNNEQFF. The CDR3 bases are TGTGCCAGCCGGACTAGCGGGAACAATGAGCAGTTCTTC.

The CDR3 nucleotides read TGTGCCAGCAGTATAACAGGGGTAGAGACCCAGTACTTC. Protein: CASSITGVETQYF. This chain joins TRBV7-6 and TRBJ2-5, with 7 nucleotides matching TRBD1. V was clipped by 6 bases and J by 4 bases; unmatched bases: 5. The CDR3 is 13 amino acids. CDR1 is SGHVS, CDR2 FNYEAQ, per germline.

This sequence joins TRBV11-2 and TRBJ2-1; 14 nucleotides match TRBD2. This CDR3 has 19 amino acids. The trim removed 1 base at V and 1 base at J, leaving 6 bases unmatched. Germline V gives CDR1 SGHAT, CDR2 FQNNGV. CDR3 coding DNA: TGTGCCAGCAGCTTAGGAGCCCGACTAGCGGGAGGGTCCTACAATGAGCAGTTCTTC. Translation: CASSLGARLAGGSYNEQFF.

This clone has only a few counts. This sequence is one base from a far larger clone and is likely a read error. This sequence joins TRBV30 and TRBJ1-2; D not resolved. CDR1 is GTSNPN, CDR2 SVGIG, per germline (reference sequence). The CDR3 consists of 15 residues. CDR3 nucleotides: TGTGCCTGGAGTTTTACGGACTCTCCTAACTATGTCTACACCTTC. Protein product: CAWSFTDSPNYVYTF.

This clone was seen a single time. The gene calls are TRBV11-3 and TRBJ2-1, with D maybe TRBD2 (6 bases). V lost 4 bases to trimming and J lost 4 bases, with 11 bases between them. Germline CDR1 and CDR2: SGHNT and YENEEA. The CDR3 has 14 amino acids. The CDR3, as DNA: TGTGCCAGCAGCTCGATGGGGGGATACAATGAGCAGTTCTTC. Translated, it gives CASSSMGGYNEQFF.

The chain has TRBV29-1 and TRBJ1-5; D remains ambiguous. Germline-derived CDR1 and CDR2 are SQVTM and ANQGSEA. The V end lost 7 bases, the J end lost 2 bases, and 12 bases lay between the germline ends. This CDR3 is 13 amino acids long. CDR3 DNA: TGCAGCGAGGCGGGTATATGCAATCAGCCCCAGCATTTT. It yields the protein CSEAGICNQPQHF.

This clone was picked up one time. The chain employs TRBV7-3 and TRBJ2-5; D may be TRBD2 (6 bases). Trimming shortened V by 5 bases and J by 0 bases, and 7 bases separated the two germline ends. This CDR3 is 13 amino acids long. The V gene's germline CDR1 is SGHTA and CDR2 FQGTGA. The CDR3 protein is CASSGTYQETQYF. CDR3 coding DNA: TGTGCCAGCAGCGGGACTTACCAAGAGACCCAGTACTTC.

This clone was counted a single time. The rearrangement joins TRBV5-1 to TRBJ1-6; D not resolved. The CDR3 extends over 15 amino acids. The germline V and J ends were trimmed by 0 bases and 10 bases, with 14 bases remaining between them. Germline V gene lookup returns CDR1 SGHRS and CDR2 YFSETQ. In DNA form, the CDR3 reads TGCGCCAGCAGCTTGGACGGGGAGAATTACTCACCCCTCCACTTT. Amino acid sequence: CASSLDGENYSPLHF.

The chain joins TRBV19 to TRBJ2-1; possible D gene TRBD1, 6 bases. V lost 3 bases and J 5 bases, leaving 17 bases between the germline ends. Germline lookup yields CDR1 LNHDA and CDR2 SQIVND (reference sequence). The CDR3 is 16 amino acids. The CDR3, as DNA: TGTGCCAGTAGTATTTATACAGGGTTTCCCCACAATGAGCAGTTCTTC. This sequence encodes CASSIYTGFPHNEQFF.

The V gene is TRBV10-3, the J gene TRBJ2-5, with 16 bases fitting TRBD2. The junction had 2 bases not matched to a gene; V was cut back by 6 bases and J by 1 base. Germline V gene data show CDR1 as ENHRY and CDR2 as SYGVKD. This CDR3 contains 16 residues. The CDR3 coding sequence is TGTGCCATCAGCGGGACTAGCGGGAGGGCCCAAGAGACCCAGTACTTC. Protein: CAISGTSGRAQETQYF.

The chain couples TRBV2 to TRBJ2-7; weak D call: TRBD2 (5 bases). Germline V CDR1 and CDR2: SNHLY, FYNNEI. V lost 7 bases to trimming and J lost 1 base, with 14 bases between them. The CDR3 contains 14 residues. CDR3: CASKRERYSYEQYF. The CDR3 DNA reads TGTGCCAGCAAGAGGGAGCGCTATTCCTACGAGCAGTACTTC.

The chain uses TRBV18 and TRBJ2-2, with 9 bases that match TRBD1. Germline V lookup: CDR1 KGHSH, CDR2 LQKENI. This CDR3 contains 15 residues. V gave up 2 bases and J gave up 6 bases; unmatched junction bases: 4. The DNA of the CDR3 is TGTGCCAGCTCACCAACGACAGGGGGGCCCGGGGAGCTGTTTTTT. It specifies CASSPTTGGPGELFF.

The V gene is TRBV12-5, the J gene TRBJ2-5, with D possibly TRBD1 on 5 matching bases. CDR3 length: 14 residues. Germline V gene sequence: CDR1 LGHNT, CDR2 FRNRAP. V shed 1 base and J shed 1 base, with 7 bases lying between them. The CDR3 is CASGLGGVQETQYF. The DNA for the CDR3 is TGTGCTAGTGGTTTGGGGGGCGTCCAAGAGACCCAGTACTTC.

For the CDR3, the DNA is TGTGCCAGCACCCCGGGGGCAGGGGGCGCGGGGGAGACCCAGTACTTC. It translates to CASTPGAGGAGETQYF. The rearrangement links TRBV5-4 to TRBJ2-5, with 8 bases lining up with TRBD1. The CDR3 runs to 16 residues. With 6 bases clipped from V and 5 bases from J, the junction kept 15 bases outside the gene matches. Per germline, CDR1 SGHNT and CDR2 YYREEE (reference sequence).

The chain recombines TRBV5-4 with TRBJ2-1, with D possibly matching TRBD2 (6 bases). The germline V and J ends were trimmed by 3 bases and 5 bases, with 15 bases remaining between them. The CDR3 has 15 amino acids. Germline lookup yields CDR1 SGHNT and CDR2 YYREEE (reference sequence). CDR3 protein: CASSSGVYRNNEQFF. The CDR3 nucleotides are TGTGCCAGCAGCTCGGGGGTCTATAGGAACAATGAGCAGTTCTTC.

The chain links TRBV6-1 to TRBJ1-5, with TRBD1 matching over 12 bases. Looked up from germline, CDR1 is MNHNS and CDR2 is SASEGT. The CDR3 contains 15 residues. V was clipped by 7 bases and J by 7 bases; unmatched bases: 8. DNA for the CDR3: TGTGCCAGCAATTGGGACAGGGGGCGCGGGCAGCCCCAGCATTTT. This codes for CASNWDRGRGQPQHF.

The V and J genes are TRBV10-3 and TRBJ2-1, with TRBD2 matching 7 bases. The V and J ends lost 11 bases and 4 bases, in that order; junction bases with no gene match: 14. The germline V gene has CDR1 ENHRY and CDR2 SYGVKD. The CDR3 is made up of 15 amino acids. CDR3 in amino acids: CASPGRLADYNEQFF. CDR3 sequence (DNA): TGTGCCTCCCCAGGGAGGCTAGCGGATTACAATGAGCAGTTCTTC.

This clone has only a few counts. The chain links TRBV7-2 to TRBJ2-7; 10 bases match TRBD1. The junction had 2 bases not matched to a gene; V was cut back by 3 bases and J by 3 bases. Germline V gene sequence: CDR1 SGHTA, CDR2 FQGNSA. The CDR3 loop spans 14 amino acids. The CDR3: CASSFGTGDYEQYF. CDR3 coding DNA: TGTGCCAGCAGCTTCGGGACAGGGGACTACGAGCAGTACTTC.

This sequence joins TRBV5-5 and TRBJ1-5; 7 bases map to TRBD1. Trimming cost V 2 bases and J 4 bases; bases outside gene matches: 6. Germline V gives CDR1 SGHKS, CDR2 YYEKEE (reference sequence). This CDR3 region has 15 residues. The CDR3 loop reads CASSFQSTGNQPQHF. The CDR3 region has the DNA TGTGCCAGCAGCTTCCAATCGACAGGGAATCAGCCCCAGCATTTT.